Listed below are T cell receptor beta chains from one sample, sequenced in a study of post-analysis software for immune sequencing data. MiXCR, run by TCRdb on the PCR reads, gives a single entry per CDR3 protein. Of under 650,000 distinct CDR3 sequences in the sample, around 47% were seen once. The sample taken for sequencing was blood. The receptor source for this set is a girl aged 10-17 years with multiple sclerosis. Each CDR3 is given with its conserved first and last residue.

J gene: TRBJ2-1
V gene: TRBV6-4
CDR3 protein: CASSEGTSGNEQFF

J gene: TRBJ2-7
V gene: TRBV28
CDR3 protein: CASSLTTGIKYF

J gene: TRBJ2-7
V gene: TRBV4-1
CDR3 protein: CASSPLDGRVSEQYF

J gene: TRBJ2-1
V gene: TRBV28
CDR3 protein: CASWGAGGYNEQFF

J gene: TRBJ2-1
V gene: TRBV7-9
CDR3 protein: CASSLREGGNNEQFF

J gene: TRBJ1-5
V gene: TRBV6-6
CDR3 protein: CASPFPDRANQPQHF

J gene: TRBJ1-2
V gene: TRBV12-3/TRBV12-4
CDR3 protein: CASSLEGTDYNYGYTF

J gene: TRBJ2-3
V gene: TRBV20-1
CDR3 protein: CSASKGGRRQDTQYF

J gene: TRBJ1-5
V gene: TRBV7-8
CDR3 protein: CASSATDRSNQPQHF

J gene: TRBJ2-7
V gene: TRBV5-4
CDR3 protein: CASRPGGHSYEQYF

J gene: TRBJ2-1
V gene: TRBV29-1
CDR3 protein: CSVEDGGARHYNEQFF

J gene: TRBJ2-3
V gene: TRBV7-9
CDR3 protein: CASSLWVRDTDTQYF

J gene: TRBJ2-3
V gene: TRBV5-1
CDR3 protein: CASSWTSGTEDTQYF

J gene: TRBJ1-2
V gene: TRBV12-3/TRBV12-4
CDR3 protein: CASSPSLIDGYTF

J gene: TRBJ2-1
V gene: TRBV6-6
CDR3 protein: CASSYETGSYNGQFF

J gene: TRBJ2-5
V gene: TRBV20-1
CDR3 protein: CSAERGYQETQYF

J gene: -
V gene: TRBV4-1
CDR3 protein: CAGSSFEGAGEQYF

J gene: TRBJ2-1
V gene: TRBV6-5
CDR3 protein: CASSYPASGSYNEQFF

J gene: TRBJ1-2
V gene: TRBV28
CDR3 protein: CASSSPSDSSYGYTF

J gene: TRBJ1-4
V gene: TRBV5-6
CDR3 protein: CASSLVLNEKLFF

J gene: TRBJ2-6
V gene: TRBV5-1
CDR3 protein: CASSLTGRRGFGANVLTF

J gene: TRBJ1-2
V gene: TRBV12-3/TRBV12-4
CDR3 protein: CASTHTGSAYGYTF

J gene: -
V gene: TRBV20-1
CDR3 protein: CSAFRGEETQYF

J gene: TRBJ2-1
V gene: TRBV11-2
CDR3 protein: CASSLETRNERFF

J gene: TRBJ2-1
V gene: TRBV12-3/TRBV12-4
CDR3 protein: CASDLSGGAGNEQFF

J gene: TRBJ2-3
V gene: TRBV18
CDR3 protein: CASSTYQVSTDTQYF

J gene: TRBJ2-6
V gene: TRBV7-2
CDR3 protein: CASSLNPSGANVLTF

J gene: TRBJ2-7
V gene: TRBV12-3/TRBV12-4
CDR3 protein: CASSLLRRGLAVGRSYEQYF

J gene: TRBJ2-3
V gene: TRBV20-1
CDR3 protein: CSATNPQTTYGDTQYF

J gene: TRBJ2-1
V gene: TRBV12-3/TRBV12-4
CDR3 protein: CASSLRAGGNNEQFF

J gene: TRBJ2-3
V gene: TRBV10-3
CDR3 protein: CAISESQRRVDTQYF